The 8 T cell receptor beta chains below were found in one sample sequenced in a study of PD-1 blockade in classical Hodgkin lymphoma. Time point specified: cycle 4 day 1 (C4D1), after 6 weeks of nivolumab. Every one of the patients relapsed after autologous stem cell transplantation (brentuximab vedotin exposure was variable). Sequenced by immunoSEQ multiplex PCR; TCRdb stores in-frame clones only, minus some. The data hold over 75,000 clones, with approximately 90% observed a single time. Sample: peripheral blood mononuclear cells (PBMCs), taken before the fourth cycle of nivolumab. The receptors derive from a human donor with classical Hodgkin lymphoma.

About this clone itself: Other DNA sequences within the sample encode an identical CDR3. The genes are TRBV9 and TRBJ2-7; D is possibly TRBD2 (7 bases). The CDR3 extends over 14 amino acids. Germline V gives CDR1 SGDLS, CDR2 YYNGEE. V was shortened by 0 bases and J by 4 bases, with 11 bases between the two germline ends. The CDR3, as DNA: TGTGCCAGCAGCGTAGCGGGGGGCACGTACGAGCAGTACTTC. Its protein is CASSVAGGTYEQYF. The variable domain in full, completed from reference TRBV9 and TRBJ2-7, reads DSGVTQTPKHLITATGQRVTLRCSPRSGDLSVYWYQQSLDQGLQFLIQYYNGEERAKGNILERFSAQQFPDLHSELNLSSLELGDSALYFCASSVAGGTYEQYFGPGTRLTVT.

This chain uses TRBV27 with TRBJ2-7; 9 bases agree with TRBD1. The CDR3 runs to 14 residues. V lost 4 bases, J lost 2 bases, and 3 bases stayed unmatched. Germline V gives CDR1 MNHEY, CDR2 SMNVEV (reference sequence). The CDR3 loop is CASSSGTGPYEQYF. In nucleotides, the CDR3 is TGTGCCAGCAGTTCCGGGACAGGGCCCTACGAGCAGTACTTC.

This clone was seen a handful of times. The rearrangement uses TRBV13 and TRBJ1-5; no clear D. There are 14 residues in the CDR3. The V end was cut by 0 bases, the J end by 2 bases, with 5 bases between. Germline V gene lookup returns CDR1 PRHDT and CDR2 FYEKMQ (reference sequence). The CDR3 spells CASSLGSGNQPQHF. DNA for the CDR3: TGTGCCAGCAGCTTAGGGAGTGGCAATCAGCCCCAGCATTTT.

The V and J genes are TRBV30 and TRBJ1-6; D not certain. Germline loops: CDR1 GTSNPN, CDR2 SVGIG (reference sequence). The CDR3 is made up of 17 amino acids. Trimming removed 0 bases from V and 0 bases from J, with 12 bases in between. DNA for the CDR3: TGTGCCTGGAGTGTGGGCGCGTGGAGCTCCTATAATTCACCCCTCCACTTT. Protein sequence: CAWSVGAWSSYNSPLHF.

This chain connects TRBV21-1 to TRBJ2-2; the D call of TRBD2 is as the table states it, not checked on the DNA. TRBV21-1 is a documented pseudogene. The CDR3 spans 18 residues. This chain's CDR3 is CASSKARRETAHTGELFF. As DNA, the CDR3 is TGTGCCAGCAGCAAAGCCCGGCGGGAGACAGCCCACACCGGGGAGCTGTTTTTT.

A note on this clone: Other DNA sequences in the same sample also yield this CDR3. The CDR3 DNA follows: TGCAGTGCTAGAGGGCCCTACGAGCAGTACTTC. Translating gives CSARGPYEQYF. The genes are TRBV20-1 and TRBJ2-7, with D unclear. The V end lost 1 base, the J end lost 2 bases, and 3 bases lay between the germline ends. This CDR3 spans 11 amino acids. Germline V gene data show CDR1 as DFQATT and CDR2 as SNEGSKA (reference sequence).

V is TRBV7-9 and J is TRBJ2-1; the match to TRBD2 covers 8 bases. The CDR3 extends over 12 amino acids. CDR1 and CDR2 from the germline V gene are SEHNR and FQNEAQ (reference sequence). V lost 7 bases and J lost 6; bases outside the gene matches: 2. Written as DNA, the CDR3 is TGTGCCAGCACTGCGGGGGGCAATGAGCAGTTCTTC. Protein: CASTAGGNEQFF.

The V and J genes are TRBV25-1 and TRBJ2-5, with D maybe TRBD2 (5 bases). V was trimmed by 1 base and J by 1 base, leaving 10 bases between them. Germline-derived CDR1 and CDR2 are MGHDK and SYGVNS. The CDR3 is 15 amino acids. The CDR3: CASSESRGLQETQYF. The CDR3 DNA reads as TGTGCCAGCAGTGAATCTCGGGGTCTCCAAGAGACCCAGTACTTC.